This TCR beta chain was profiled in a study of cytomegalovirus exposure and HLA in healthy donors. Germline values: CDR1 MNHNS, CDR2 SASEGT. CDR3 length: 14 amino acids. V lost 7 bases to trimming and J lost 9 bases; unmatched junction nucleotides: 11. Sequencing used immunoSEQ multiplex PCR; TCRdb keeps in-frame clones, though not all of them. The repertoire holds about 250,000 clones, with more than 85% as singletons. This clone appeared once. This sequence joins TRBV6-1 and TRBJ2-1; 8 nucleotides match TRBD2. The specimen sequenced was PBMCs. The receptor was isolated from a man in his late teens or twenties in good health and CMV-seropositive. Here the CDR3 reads CASIRAGERSEQFF. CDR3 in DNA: TGTGCCAGCATCAGAGCGGGAGAAAGGAGTGAGCAGTTCTTC.